This paragraph covers one T cell receptor (beta chain) sequence. Sequencing was performed with immunoSEQ multiplex PCR; in TCRdb, only in-frame clones are kept and a portion is missing. This sample has 95,000 to 150,000 clones, with about 78% found just once. These data come from a study of blood T cell repertoires in COVID-19. Germline CDR1 and CDR2: MNHEY and SVGAGI. The CDR3 extends over 15 amino acids. The ends were cut back, 6 bases at V and 3 bases at J, with 15 bases in the middle. The chain employs TRBV6-5 and TRBJ1-5; the D gene is possibly TRBD1 (6 bases). Sample: peripheral blood. The source is a man in his 70s with acute or convalescent COVID-19. CDR3 sequence reads: CASRHRVGINQPQHF. For the CDR3, the DNA is TGTGCCAGCAGACACAGGGTTGGGATCAATCAGCCCCAGCATTTT.